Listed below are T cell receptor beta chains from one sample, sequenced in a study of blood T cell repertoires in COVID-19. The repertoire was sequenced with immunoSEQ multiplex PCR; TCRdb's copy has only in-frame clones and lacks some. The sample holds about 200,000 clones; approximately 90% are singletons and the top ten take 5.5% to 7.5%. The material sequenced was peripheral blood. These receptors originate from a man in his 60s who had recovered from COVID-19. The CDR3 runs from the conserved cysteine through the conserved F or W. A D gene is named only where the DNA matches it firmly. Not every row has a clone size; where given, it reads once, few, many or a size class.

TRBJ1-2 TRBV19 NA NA CASSIQGGYGYTF TGTGCCAGTAGTATCCAGGGCGGCTATGGCTACACCTTC
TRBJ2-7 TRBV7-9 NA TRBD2 CASRRTSGRPYEQYF TGTGCCAGCAGGCGGACTAGCGGGAGGCCCTACGAGCAGTACTTC
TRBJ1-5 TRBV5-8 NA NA CASSLEAAEVQPQHF TGTGCCAGCAGCTTGGAGGCGGCAGAGGTTCAGCCCCAGCATTTT
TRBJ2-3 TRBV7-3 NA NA CASSLSGPSTDTQYF TGTGCCAGCAGCCTAAGCGGGCCAAGCACAGATACGCAGTATTTT
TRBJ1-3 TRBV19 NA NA CASRDRHTTFSGNTIYF TGTGCCAGTAGGGACAGACATACAACTTTCTCTGGAAACACCATATATTTT
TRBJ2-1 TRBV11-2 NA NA CASSPLGASGKGNEQFF TGTGCCAGCAGCCCTCTGGGGGCTAGCGGAAAAGGGAATGAGCAGTTCTTC
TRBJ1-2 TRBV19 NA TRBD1 CASSGGGSNYGYTF TGTGCCAGTAGCGGAGGGGGCTCTAACTATGGCTACACCTTC
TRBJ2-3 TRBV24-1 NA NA CATSDVGLSTDTQYF TGTGCCACCAGTGACGTCGGACTGAGCACAGATACGCAGTATTTT
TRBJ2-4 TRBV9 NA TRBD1 CASSPRTGKNIQYF TGTGCCAGCAGCCCAAGGACAGGAAAAAACATTCAGTACTTC
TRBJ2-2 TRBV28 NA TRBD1 CASSLPDRELTGELFF TGTGCCAGCAGTTTACCGGACAGGGAGCTTACCGGGGAGCTGTTTTTT
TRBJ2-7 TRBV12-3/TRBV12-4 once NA CASSLTADEQYF TGTGCCAGCAGTTTGACAGCAGACGAGCAGTACTTC
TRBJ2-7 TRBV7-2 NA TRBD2 CASSRRLAGVNEQYF TGTGCCAGCAGCCGGCGACTAGCGGGAGTGAACGAGCAGTACTTC
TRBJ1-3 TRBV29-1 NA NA CSVVLQDSGNTIYF TGCAGCGTTGTTCTGCAGGACTCTGGAAACACCATATATTTT
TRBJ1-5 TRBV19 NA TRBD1 CASSILDRGGSQHF TGTGCCAGTAGTATACTGGACAGGGGGGGGTCCCAGCATTTT
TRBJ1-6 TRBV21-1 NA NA CASSDRDRDSPLHF TGTGCCAGCAGCGACCGGGACAGGGACTCACCCCTCCACTTT
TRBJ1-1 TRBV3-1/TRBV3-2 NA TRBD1 CASSQDLIGQARAFF TGTGCCAGCAGCCAAGATTTGATTGGACAGGCCCGAGCTTTCTTT
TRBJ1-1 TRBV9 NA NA CASSVEGVTTEAFF TGTGCCAGCAGCGTAGAGGGGGTGACCACTGAAGCTTTCTTT
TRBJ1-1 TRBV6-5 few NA CASSPLNTEAFF TGTGCCAGCAGTCCCCTAAACACTGAAGCTTTCTTT
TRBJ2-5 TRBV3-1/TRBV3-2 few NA CASRGAETQYF TGTGCCAGCAGGGGGGCCGAGACCCAGTACTTC
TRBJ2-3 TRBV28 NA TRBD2 CASSSSGTTQYF TGTGCCAGCAGTAGTAGCGGGACTACGCAGTATTTT
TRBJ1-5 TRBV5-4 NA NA CASSLGDTSNQPQHF TGTGCCAGCAGCTTGGGGGACACTAGCAATCAGCCCCAGCATTTT
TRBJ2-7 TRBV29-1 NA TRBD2 CSVVWLAGAEQYF TGCAGCGTTGTATGGCTAGCGGGAGCCGAGCAGTACTTC
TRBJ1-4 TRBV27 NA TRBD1 CASRNRDSSNEKLFF TGTGCCAGCAGGAACCGGGACAGCTCAAATGAAAAACTGTTTTTT
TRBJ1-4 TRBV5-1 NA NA CASSLAGNIKLFF TGCGCCAGCAGCTTGGCAGGAAACATAAAACTGTTTTTT
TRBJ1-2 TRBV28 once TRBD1 CASSPRGQGGLYYGYTF TGTGCCAGCAGCCCGCGGGGACAGGGAGGCTTATACTATGGCTACACCTTC
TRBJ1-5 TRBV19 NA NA CASSIAAALNQPQHF TGTGCCAGTAGTATAGCGGCGGCACTAAATCAGCCCCAGCATTTT
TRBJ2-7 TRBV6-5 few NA CASSFDDSSYEQYF TGTGCCAGCAGTTTTGATGATAGCTCCTACGAGCAGTACTTC
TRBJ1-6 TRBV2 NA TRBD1 CASLSQGGAHNSPLHF TGTGCCAGCCTCTCCCAAGGGGGCGCACATAATTCACCCCTCCACTTT
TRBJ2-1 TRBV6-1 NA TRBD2 CASSEATSGSYNEQFF TGTGCCAGCAGTGAAGCGACTAGCGGGAGTTACAATGAGCAGTTCTTC
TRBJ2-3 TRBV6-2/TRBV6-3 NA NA CASSSGGYTQYF TGTGCCAGCAGTTCCGGGGGTTATACGCAGTATTTT
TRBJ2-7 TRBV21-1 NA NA CASSKSPQGFSYEQYF TGTGCCAGCAGCAAAAGCCCCCAGGGCTTCTCCTACGAGCAGTACTTC
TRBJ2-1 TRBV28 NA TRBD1 CASRRTGGNEQFF TGTGCCAGCAGAAGGACAGGGGGCAATGAGCAGTTCTTC
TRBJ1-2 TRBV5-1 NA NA CASSPTVGSYGYTF TGCGCCAGCAGCCCGACAGTAGGATCCTATGGCTACACCTTC
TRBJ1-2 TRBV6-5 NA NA CASSYSYKGGLGYTF TGTGCCAGCAGTTACTCGTATAAGGGCGGGCTTGGCTACACCTTC
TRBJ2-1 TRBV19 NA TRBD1 CASSSGQGNEQFF TGTGCCAGTAGTTCGGGACAGGGCAATGAGCAGTTCTTC
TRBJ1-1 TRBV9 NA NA CASSVGRMNTEAFF TGTGCCAGCAGCGTTGGCAGGATGAACACTGAAGCTTTCTTT
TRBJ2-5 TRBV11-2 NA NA CASSYTTSRETQYF TGTGCCAGCAGCTACACGACATCGCGCGAGACCCAGTACTTC
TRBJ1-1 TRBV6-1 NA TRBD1 CASSEVQGTAEAFF TGTGCCAGCAGTGAAGTACAGGGGACCGCTGAAGCTTTCTTT
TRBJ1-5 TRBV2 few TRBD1 CASSERGQGGNQPQHF TGTGCCAGCAGTGAACGGGGACAGGGAGGTAATCAGCCCCAGCATTTT
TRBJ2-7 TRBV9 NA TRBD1 CASSGRTGVEQYF TGTGCCAGCAGCGGACGGACAGGGGTCGAGCAGTACTTC